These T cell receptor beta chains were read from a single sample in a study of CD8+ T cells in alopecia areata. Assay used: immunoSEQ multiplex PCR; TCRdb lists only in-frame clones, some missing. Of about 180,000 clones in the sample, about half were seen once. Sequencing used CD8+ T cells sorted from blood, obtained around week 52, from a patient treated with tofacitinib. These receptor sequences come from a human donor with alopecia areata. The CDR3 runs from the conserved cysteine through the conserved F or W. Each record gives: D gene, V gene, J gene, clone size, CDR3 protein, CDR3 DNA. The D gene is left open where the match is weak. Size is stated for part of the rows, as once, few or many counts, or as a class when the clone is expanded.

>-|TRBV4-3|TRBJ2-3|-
CASSQDLYRATDTQYF
TGCGCCAGCAGCCAAGATCTGTACAGGGCCACAGATACGCAGTATTTT
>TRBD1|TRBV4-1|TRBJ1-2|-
CASLGQSYGYTF
TGCGCCAGCCTGGGACAGTCGTATGGCTACACCTTC
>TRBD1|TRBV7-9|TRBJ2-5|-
CASSQTGGQETQYF
TGTGCCAGCAGCCAGACAGGGGGGCAAGAGACCCAGTACTTC
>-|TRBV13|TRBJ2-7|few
CASSFKGEMYEQYF
TGTGCCAGCAGCTTCAAAGGGGAGATGTACGAGCAGTACTTC
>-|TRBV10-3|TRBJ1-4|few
CAISERGISTNEKLFF
TGTGCCATCAGTGAGAGGGGGATCTCAACTAATGAAAAACTGTTTTTT
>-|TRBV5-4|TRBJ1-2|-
CASSVAGAAPNYGYTF
TGTGCCAGCAGCGTGGCCGGGGCAGCCCCTAACTATGGCTACACCTTC
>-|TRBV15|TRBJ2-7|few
CATSAPAGSGYEQYF
TGTGCCACCAGCGCCCCTGCGGGGAGTGGGTACGAGCAGTACTTC
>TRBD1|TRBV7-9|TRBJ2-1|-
CASSYRDRGYNEQFF
TGTGCCAGCAGCTACCGGGACAGGGGCTACAATGAGCAGTTCTTC
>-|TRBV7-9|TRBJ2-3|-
CASSFDTIGGVGQYF
TGTGCCAGCAGCTTCGACACTATAGGCGGGGTCGGGCAGTATTTT
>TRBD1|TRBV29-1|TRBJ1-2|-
CSVESQWTGFGYTF
TGCAGCGTTGAATCGCAGTGGACAGGGTTTGGCTACACCTTC
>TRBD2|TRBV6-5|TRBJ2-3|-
CASSWTSGGTDTQYF
TGTGCCAGCAGCTGGACTAGCGGGGGCACAGATACGCAGTATTTT